What follows are 21 T cell receptor beta chains derived from one specimen sequenced in a study of blood T cell dynamics during melanoma immunotherapy. Some clones are missing from TCRdb's copy, which holds only in-frame ones; the method was immunoSEQ multiplex PCR. The sample shows 5,400 or so clones, approximately 88% of them seen only once. Noted time point: week 3, after first cycle of checkpoint inhibitor. The material was blood, obtained from a patient treated with checkpoint blockade. These receptor sequences come from a human donor with melanoma. Some clones in this sample may be carry-over from other donors' samples.

This chain joins TRBV9 and TRBJ2-5; 10 bases map to TRBD2. Germline CDR1 is SGDLS and CDR2 is YYNGEE. The CDR3 is made up of 14 amino acids. Unmatched junction bases numbered 5, after V lost 3 bases and J lost 6 bases. This CDR3 reads CASSASGGAKTQYF. The CDR3 DNA reads TGTGCCAGCAGCGCCAGCGGGGGGGCGAAGACCCAGTACTTC.

CDR3 bases: TGCGCCAGCAGCCAAGAGGCGGACCTCACAGGCGACGAGCAGTACTTC. Amino acids: CASSQEADLTGDEQYF. The chain joins TRBV4-3 to TRBJ2-7; the D gene is possibly TRBD1 (5 bases). CDR1 LGHNA and CDR2 YSLEER come from the germline V gene. This CDR3 comprises 16 residues. With 0 bases removed from V and 5 bases from J, the gap between germline ends came to 17 bases.

Here the CDR3 reads CASRSPGVGTDTQYF. The DNA of the CDR3 is TGTGCCAGCAGGTCCCCAGGGGTGGGGACAGATACGCAGTATTTT. This rearrangement joins TRBV6-5 to TRBJ2-3, with D possibly TRBD1 on 6 matching bases. Germline V gene lookup returns CDR1 MNHEY and CDR2 SVGAGI. CDR3 length equals 15 residues. Trimming left V 6 bases short and J 3 bases short, with 16 bases between.

V and J are TRBV19 and TRBJ2-5; D is uncertain. CDR3 length equals 13 residues. Between the trimmed V and J ends, which lost 3 bases and 4 bases, there was a span of 9 bases. The germline V gene has CDR1 LNHDA and CDR2 SQIVND (reference sequence). CDR3 nucleotides: TGTGCCAGTAGTATCGTGGCGACAGAGACCCAGTACTTC. Encoded protein: CASSIVATETQYF.

This chain uses TRBV9 with TRBJ1-5; D not resolved. This CDR3 has 14 residues. The V end was cut by 0 bases, the J end by 5 bases, with 9 bases between. Germline-derived CDR1 and CDR2 are SGDLS and YYNGEE. DNA of the CDR3: TGTGCCAGCAGCGTAGGGGCGGATTATCAGCCCCAGCATTTT. This codes for CASSVGADYQPQHF.

This clone came up once. This chain joins TRBV5-1 and TRBJ1-4; 9 bases are a match to TRBD1. Germline values: CDR1 SGHRS, CDR2 YFSETQ. The length of the CDR3 is 14 residues. J gave up 3 bases and V 5 bases, and 2 bases lay outside the gene matches. The CDR3, as DNA: TGCGCCAGCAGAACAGGGGGCCCTAATGAAAAACTGTTTTTT. Its protein product is CASRTGGPNEKLFF.

The V call is TRBV4-3, the J call TRBJ2-3, with TRBD2 identical over 11 bases. V lost 6 bases to trimming and J lost 4 bases; unmatched junction nucleotides: 9. CDR3 length equals 16 residues. Germline loops: CDR1 LGHNA, CDR2 YSLEER. CDR3 region: CASRSTSGGRADTQYF. The DNA for the CDR3 is TGCGCCAGCAGAAGTACTAGCGGGGGAAGGGCAGATACGCAGTATTTT.

This clone has a handful of counts. The V call is TRBV20-1, the J call TRBJ2-7; no clear D. V lost 3 bases and J lost 4, with 4 bases in between. CDR3 length: 10 residues. CDR1 and CDR2 (germline): DFQATT, SNEGSKA (reference sequence). The CDR3 protein is CSASQYEQYF. Here the CDR3 DNA reads TGCAGTGCTAGCCAGTACGAGCAGTACTTC.

The genes are TRBV10-3 and TRBJ2-1, with 14 bases that match TRBD2. Looked up from germline, CDR1 is ENHRY and CDR2 is SYGVKD. V lost 10 bases and J lost 7; bases outside the gene matches: 3. This CDR3 is built from 13 residues. CDR3 in DNA: TGTGCCACCGGACTAGCGGGGGGTAATGAGCAGTTCTTC. This translates into CATGLAGGNEQFF.

The chain has TRBV2 and TRBJ1-1; D is perhaps TRBD1 (5 bases). The ends were cut back, 6 bases at V and 10 bases at J, with 18 bases in the middle. Per the germline V gene, CDR1 is SNHLY and CDR2 is FYNNEI. The CDR3 has 13 residues. The CDR3 sequence: CASRGDSQGRAFF. The CDR3, as DNA: TGTGCCAGCAGGGGGGACTCCCAGGGACGAGCTTTCTTT.

This chain connects TRBV6-1 to TRBJ1-5; 7 positions agree with TRBD1. Germline V gives CDR1 MNHNS, CDR2 SASEGT. Trimming removed 2 bases from V and 2 bases from J; junction bases left unmatched: 6. This CDR3 has 16 residues. This CDR3 reads CASSEMIGTGNQPQHF. The CDR3 nucleotides read TGTGCCAGCAGTGAAATGATAGGGACAGGCAATCAGCCCCAGCATTTT.

Points on this clone: The junction and the germline gene differ at one end; a read error may be behind it. V and J are TRBV6-6 and TRBJ2-5; 9 nucleotides match TRBD1. From germline, CDR1 is MNHNY and CDR2 SVGAGI (reference sequence). The CDR3 contains 15 residues. CDR3 protein: CASSNSGTGLETQYF. In DNA form, the CDR3 reads TGTGCCAGCAGTAACTCCGGGACAGGGTTGGAGACCCAGTACTTC.

This clone was recorded only once. The chain carries TRBV11-2 and TRBJ2-7; no clear D gene. The CDR3 consists of 13 residues. The germline V and J ends were trimmed by 7 bases and 6 bases, with 16 bases remaining between them. The germline CDR1 and CDR2 sequences are SGHAT and FQNNGV. The CDR3 DNA is TGTGCCAGCACGCACTCGGTTCTGGGCGAGCAGTACTTC. Translation gives CASTHSVLGEQYF.

This sequence joins TRBV6-6 and TRBJ2-5; 7 bases match TRBD2. From germline, CDR1 is MNHNY and CDR2 SVGAGI (reference sequence). With 7 bases clipped from V and 2 bases from J, the junction kept 7 bases outside the gene matches. The CDR3 consists of 14 residues. The CDR3 loop reads CASTPPGGQETQYF. In nucleotides, the CDR3 is TGTGCCAGCACTCCGCCGGGAGGACAAGAGACCCAGTACTTC.

This chain links TRBV7-2 with TRBJ2-4; 7 bases are shared with TRBD2. V shed 5 bases and J 9 bases; nucleotides not matched to a gene: 13. The V gene's germline CDR1 is SGHTA and CDR2 FQGNSA. The CDR3 runs to 15 residues. The CDR3 DNA reads TGTGCCAGCAGCCTCCCCGGGACTACCTATCGCATTCAGTACTTC. The encoded protein is CASSLPGTTYRIQYF.

The chain couples TRBV28 to TRBJ1-6; the D gene is possibly TRBD1 (5 bases). V was trimmed by 4 bases and J by 6 bases, leaving 19 bases between them. The CDR3 loop spans 17 amino acids. Germline CDR1 MDHEN, CDR2 SYDVKM. The CDR3 reads CASSSTGGGAGNSPLHF. Written as DNA, the CDR3 is TGTGCCAGCAGTTCAACGGGAGGAGGGGCGGGTAATTCACCCCTCCACTTT.

V and J are TRBV11-3 and TRBJ2-5; TRBD2 matches at 8 bases. Germline trimming cut 2 bases from V and 5 bases from J; bases unmatched to any gene: 10. The CDR3 runs to 16 residues. Germline assignment: CDR1 SGHNT and CDR2 YENEEA. CDR3 coding DNA: TGTGCCAGCAGCTTATCCGGGCTAGCGGGCGCCGAGACCCAGTACTTC. It encodes CASSLSGLAGAETQYF.

The V and J genes are TRBV2 and TRBJ1-4; possibly TRBD1 for D (5 bases). Germline V gives CDR1 SNHLY, CDR2 FYNNEI. This CDR3 is 14 amino acids long. Trimming cost V 11 bases and J 5 bases, with 18 bases left between them. CDR3: CAGGIDRTNEKLFF. The CDR3, as DNA: TGTGCCGGGGGAATCGACAGAACCAATGAAAAACTGTTTTTT.

The CDR3 spells CASSYSGEEYNEQFF. DNA for the CDR3: TGTGCCAGCAGTTACTCGGGGGAGGAGTACAATGAGCAGTTCTTC. The chain combines TRBV6-5 with TRBJ2-1; the D gene is possibly TRBD2 (6 bases). The CDR3 extends over 15 amino acids. The V gene lost 0 bases and the J gene lost 4 bases, with 10 bases spanning the gap. Per the germline V gene, CDR1 is MNHEY and CDR2 is SVGAGI.

The rearrangement joins TRBV15 to TRBJ2-2, with 7 positions matching TRBD1. Trimming removed 0 bases from V and 9 bases from J; junction bases left unmatched: 7. This CDR3 has 15 amino acids. Germline values: CDR1 LNHNV, CDR2 YYDKDF (reference sequence). The CDR3 reads CATSREQGPVWELFF. DNA of the CDR3: TGTGCCACCAGCAGAGAACAGGGGCCAGTGTGGGAGCTGTTTTTT. Supplemented by reference TRBV15 and TRBJ2-2, the full variable domain reads DAMVIQNPRYQVTQFGKPVTLSCSQTLNHNVMYWYQQKSSQAPKLLFHYYDKDFNNEADTPDNFQSRRPNTSFCFLDIRSPGLGDTAMYLCATSREQGPVWELFFGEGSRLTVL.

The chain uses TRBV5-1 and TRBJ1-4; no firm D call. Deletions cut 0 bases from V and 8 bases from J, with 17 bases between. This CDR3 has 16 residues. In germline, CDR1 is SGHRS, CDR2 YFSETQ. Here the CDR3 DNA reads TGCGCCAGCAGCTTGGAGTTCCTGGGTGCGGGGGAAAAACTGTTTTTT. Its translation: CASSLEFLGAGEKLFF.